This entry features one T cell receptor beta chain sequence. Original methodology: Amplification of reference gene primers provided the estimated nucleated cell counts. Clones were read by immunoSEQ multiplex PCR, and TCRdb kept only the in-frame ones, dropping some. V, J and clone size are taken as reported in that table, and D and trimming were inferred from the DNA itself. The repertoire holds about 120,000 clones, with around 90% as singletons. This sample was included in a study of blood T cell repertoires in COVID-19. Study details: The samples span acute and convalescent COVID-19 from the United States, Italy and Spain.

Trimming cost V 7 bases and J 1 base, with 8 bases left between them. CDR3 length equals 12 residues. The germline V gene encodes CDR1 SNHLY and CDR2 FYNNEI. Source material: peripheral blood. This receptor was taken from a man aged 45 to 65 with active COVID-19. The V and J genes are TRBV2 and TRBJ2-7; TRBD2 is a possible D gene (5 bases). CDR3 region: CASIRESYEQYF. The CDR3 DNA reads as TGTGCCAGCATCCGGGAATCCTACGAGCAGTACTTC.